This T cell receptor beta chain was obtained from a study of human T cells and chemical hapten exposure. Study in general: Sensitization applied 2% DPC to roughly 2 cm by roughly 2 cm of upper inner arm skin. General observations from the study: As patch test score rose, PT1 expanded TCR counts tended to rise as well.

Time point of the sample: patch test 1, 2 weeks after DPC sensitization. Treatment meaning: therapeutic diphenylcyclopropenone sensitization with weekly scalp DPC. A remark on this clonotype: Its antigen is unknown.

Using its own MiXCR run on the RACE reads, TCRdb lists one record per CDR3 protein. The sample contains roughly 72,000 distinct CDR3 sequences, about a tenth of which appear only once. Germline lookup yields CDR1 MGHDK and CDR2 SYGVNS. The CDR3 sequence is 13 residues long. Trimming took 10 bases from V and 1 from J, leaving 12 bases between them. The chain employs TRBV25-1 and TRBJ2-3; D gene ambiguous. The sample here was whole blood, taken in connection with sensitization to the hapten diphenylcyclopropenone (DPC). The clonotype was recovered from a woman in her forties or fifties with alopecia areata. Some clones in this sample may be carry-over from other donors' samples. The CDR3 here is CATSDGGTDTQYF. The CDR3, as DNA: TGTGCCACCAGCGATGGAGGCACAGATACGCAGTATTTT.